The entry below describes one TCR beta chain. Sequencing used immunoSEQ multiplex PCR; TCRdb keeps in-frame clones, though not all of them. The sample has hundreds of thousands of clones, 85% seen once. The sample is drawn from a study of blood T cell repertoires in COVID-19. Overall study context: Spain, Italy and the United States supplied samples that represented acute and convalescent COVID-19.

The CDR3 length is 14 residues. Germline V lookup: CDR1 KGHDR, CDR2 SFDVKD. V dropped 3 bases and J dropped 11; count of bases not matched to a gene: 7. This sequence originates from a human donor in a cohort sampled during active COVID-19. The rearrangement uses TRBV24-1 and TRBJ1-1, with TRBD1 matching 11 bases. Sequencing was performed on peripheral blood. CDR3 nucleotides: TGTGCCACCAGTGATCCCGGGACAGGGGGACCGGCTTTCTTT. Encoded protein: CATSDPGTGGPAFF.